This TCR beta chain was recorded in a study of blood T cell repertoires in COVID-19. Study-wide context: Samples taken during acute and convalescent COVID-19 were collected in the United States, Italy and Spain. From T cells, B-cell-depleted T cells, or PBMCs came the material, which was cDNA or gDNA.

The table lists this clone with a few counts. This CDR3 contains 12 residues. CDR1 is LGHNT and CDR2 is FRNRAP in the germline V gene. V dropped 6 bases and J dropped 8 bases, with 10 bases sitting between them. The data were produced by immunoSEQ multiplex PCR, yet TCRdb's version contains in-frame clones alone and is incomplete. The sample includes about 200,000 clones, more than 80% of them seen just once. The age range of participants was about 18 to 100 years, with residence in about two dozen US areas. Recovered participants had two consecutive negative NP/OP PCR tests, healthcare professional clearance, or symptom resolution.

Sequencing was performed on PBMCs or T cells enriched from blood (not recorded which). The sequence was obtained from a woman between 18 and 29 years old who had recovered from COVID-19. The chain recombines TRBV12-5 with TRBJ2-2; D ambiguous. CDR3 sequence (DNA): TGTGCTAGTGGAATCTCCTATGGGGAGCTGTTTTTT. Encoded protein: CASGISYGELFF.